This T cell receptor beta chain was profiled in a study of shared clonotypes between healthy human individuals (TCRdb year 2020). At the level of the whole study: The cohort comprised a couple of women and a few men aged 18 to 49 years. Libraries were prepared and TCR repertoires were sequenced by different laboratories using diverse techniques, in order to increase sequencing depth and limit assay-specific biases. Per donor, leukapheresis produced somewhere between about 0.94 and 9.5 billion PBMCs. The study deeply sequenced blood TCR repertoires of several healthy adults to estimate repertoire size and the extent of clonotype sharing between individuals. What the study reported, not specific to this receptor: The genetic and exposure-history diversity represented was limited by the small number of donors. Based on pairwise subsampling, the degree of clonotype sharing among donors was expected to be affected by sequencing depth. Sampling was restricted to blood, and TCR repertoires in tissues likely differ from the TCR repertoires found in blood.

Donors were healthy HIV-negative adults with no recently reported acute infections or vaccinations. Every donor was a Caucasian adult residing in Nashville, Tennessee, USA. For unsorted samples, about 85 million PBMCs were counted and genomic DNA was extracted with the QIAamp DNA Blood Mini kit. Blood was collected by leukapheresis, and PBMCs were isolated by Ficoll-Histopaque density gradient centrifugation and then cryopreserved in liquid nitrogen vapor phase. Clipping removes 3 bases from V and 5 bases from J, with 7 as the unmatched junction base count. Reading from cysteine to phenylalanine, the CDR3 counts 14 amino acids. The read is trimmed to its CDR3 DNA, 42 bases read in frame from base 1. The germline V gene supplies CDR1 MDHEN and CDR2 SYDVKM. The table lists this clone with a few counts. The antigen this receptor binds is unknown. Qualities for individual bases were not recorded, and no much larger clone is one base off.

Using the deep immunoSEQ assay, multiplex PCR amplified TCR CDR3 regions from genomic DNA. Genomic DNA extracted from each cell subset was distributed evenly over all wells of several immunoSEQ 96-well plates, and each plate served as one replicate. Each replicate PCR for unsorted PBMC received roughly 0.3 ug genomic DNA, equal to tens of thousands of T cell genomes. Ten immunoSEQ deep assay plates were used to sequence unsorted PBMC genomic DNA. Purified libraries were measured with a Qubit 3.0 fluorometer, size-checked on a Bioanalyzer 2100, and measured again with the KAPA Library Quantification kit. Every immunoSEQ 96-well plate was sequenced on a dedicated single-read 150-cycle Illumina NextSeq 550 flow cell. Per the original workflow: Because the immunoSEQ output held only junctional sequences and lacked quality scores, the filtering could not match the filtering applied to full-length reads. Sequences were annotated with PyIR, a Python wrapper for IgBLAST v1.9, and V/J genes and CDR3 were assigned using IMGT germline references. Reads were removed for weak V/J assignments (E-value above 1e-6), missing CDR3, stop codons, out-of-frame junctions, or ambiguous translated residues. V3J clonotypes were defined as sequences sharing the same inferred V gene, J gene, and CDR3 amino acid sequence. To compute the percentage overlap between repertoires, the number of shared unique clonotypes was divided by the size of the smaller repertoire. Repertoire richness was assessed with RTK rarefaction, the Chao1 estimator, and Recon v2.1 estimates of unobserved clonotypes. The table comes from immuneACCESS by way of TCRdb, which keeps in-frame sequences with V and J called. Part of the clones is missing from these tables; in studies checked, under half for an unresolved V gene and the rest for unknown reasons. The DNA gave D and trimming, while V, J and clone size come from that table. Within this sample are around 450,000 clones, with more than 75% of them counted one time only. The ten biggest clones cover around 13% of the sample.

Recombination joined TRBV28 with TRBJ2-7, with 7 middle bases fitting TRBD1. The sequenced sample was PBMCs. This clonotype was sampled from a woman aged 40 to 49 in good health. Some clones in this sample may be carry-over from other donors' samples. DNA sequence: TGTGCCAGCAGTTTTCCCCAAGGGGGCGACGAGCAGTACTTC. It codes for CASSFPQGGDEQYF. With all but the CDR3 taken from the reference TRBV28 and TRBJ2-7 genes, the full variable domain is: DVKVTQSSRYLVKRTGEKVFLECVQDMDHENMFWYRQDPGLGLRLIYFSYDVKMKEKGDIPEGYSVSREKKERFSLILESASTNQTSMYLCASSFPQGGDEQYFGPGTRLTVT.